This entry lists 13 T cell receptor beta chains sequenced from one sample in a study of T cells in Graves' hyperthyroidism and ophthalmopathy. TCR beta CDR3 sequences were amplified from RNA transcripts. The study used the HTBI primer set for a first-round RT-PCR of the TCR CDR3. TCRdb reprocessed the multiplex PCR reads via MiXCR and lists one record per CDR3 protein. The sample has some 510,000 distinct CDR3 sequences, roughly 20% seen once. The sequenced sample consisted of blood. Receptor source: a man aged 18 to 35 with Graves' hyperthyroidism.

There are many counts of this clonotype. This chain uses TRBV25-1 with TRBJ1-1, with D possibly being TRBD1 (5 bases). This CDR3 has 15 residues. Germline V gene sequence: CDR1 MGHDK, CDR2 SYGVNS. V gave up 3 bases and J gave up 5 bases, with 16 bases separating them. CDR3 coding DNA: TGTGCCAGCAGTGAGGGTGCCATAGGGGAAACTGAAGCTTTCTTT. Protein product: CASSEGAIGETEAFF.

This clonotype was counted many times. The chain joins TRBV12-3 or TRBV12-4 to TRBJ1-5; D is perhaps TRBD1 (5 bases). CDR3 length: 13 residues. V dropped 7 bases and J dropped 7 bases, with 14 bases sitting between them. CDR3 in amino acids: CASTLGALQPQHF. CDR3 DNA sequence: TGTGCCAGCACCCTTGGGGCCCTACAGCCCCAGCATTTT.

This clonotype was detected ten times or more. The rearrangement links TRBV7-2 to TRBJ1-1, with 7 bases identical to TRBD1. Trimming took 7 bases from V and 0 from J; bases not matched to a gene: 5. The germline CDR1 and CDR2 sequences are SGHTA and FQGNSA. The CDR3 loop spans 14 amino acids. CDR3 in amino acids: CASKWDSMNTEAFF. In DNA, the CDR3 is TGTGCCAGCAAATGGGACAGCATGAACACTGAAGCTTTCTTT.

This clonotype was counted at least ten times. The genes are TRBV11-2 and TRBJ2-7; TRBD2 might be the D (6 bases). The CDR3 contains 16 residues. Germline CDR1 reads SGHAT; CDR2 reads FQNNGV. Trimming shortened V by 4 bases and J by 2 bases, and 18 bases separated the two germline ends. The CDR3 DNA follows: TGTGCCAGCAGCTCTATGATCGGAGGGGCAGCCTACGAGCAGTACTTC. Translating it yields CASSSMIGGAAYEQYF.

This clonotype was found a few times. The V call is TRBV28, the J call TRBJ1-2; D not certain. This CDR3 comprises 13 residues. CDR1 MDHEN and CDR2 SYDVKM come from the germline V gene. V gave up 5 bases and J gave up 8 bases, with 15 bases separating them. CDR3 amino acids: CASSQWTGTGYTF. CDR3 DNA sequence: TGTGCCAGCAGTCAATGGACCGGTACGGGCTACACCTTC.

This clonotype was seen repeatedly, ten times or more. The J gene is TRBJ1-2, the V gene TRBV28; TRBD1 matches at 8 bases. V lost 3 bases to trimming and J lost 2 bases; unmatched junction nucleotides: 8. There are 16 residues in the CDR3. Germline assignment: CDR1 MDHEN and CDR2 SYDVKM. CDR3 region: CASSLPGQEKNYGYTF. CDR3 nucleotide sequence: TGTGCCAGCAGTTTGCCGGGACAGGAAAAGAACTATGGCTACACCTTC.

This clonotype was seen only a few times. The rearrangement joins TRBV11-2 to TRBJ2-2; 7 bases map to TRBD2. Germline trimming cut 5 bases from V and 4 bases from J; bases unmatched to any gene: 19. In germline, CDR1 is SGHAT, CDR2 FQNNGV. This CDR3 comprises 19 residues. DNA of the CDR3: TGTGCCAGCAGCCCCCCCTGGGGGGGTCCTCCCCGAGGCACCGGGGAGCTGTTTTTT. Translated, it gives CASSPPWGGPPRGTGELFF.

The chain recombines TRBV12-3 or TRBV12-4 with TRBJ2-7; D call uncertain. Trimming pared 6 bases from V and 2 bases from J, leaving 8 bases between. There are 12 residues in the CDR3. The CDR3 reads CASSRSPYEQYF. The CDR3 DNA is TGTGCCAGCAGCCGTTCCCCCTACGAGCAGTACTTC.

This clonotype came up many times. This chain joins TRBV7-8 and TRBJ1-2; D possibly corresponds to TRBD1 (6 bases). Deletions cut 1 base from V and 8 bases from J, with 11 bases between. The CDR3 is made up of 13 amino acids. The V gene's germline CDR1 is SGHVS and CDR2 FQNEAQ. The CDR3 DNA sequence: TGTGCCAGCAGCTTAGAGCGGGGGCTAGGCTACACCTTC. As protein: CASSLERGLGYTF. Based on the CDR3 plus reference TRBV7-8 and TRBJ1-2, the full variable domain is GAGVSQSPRYKVAKRGQDVALRCDPISGHVSLFWYQQALGQGPEFLTYFQNEAQLDKSGLPSDRFFAERPEGSVSTLKIQRTQQEDSAVYLCASSLERGLGYTFGSGTRLTVV.

This clonotype was observed at least ten times. The V gene is TRBV11-2, the J gene TRBJ1-2, with D possibly TRBD1 on 5 matching bases. The CDR3 length is 12 residues. V was cut by 3 bases and J by 10 bases, with 12 bases left in between. Germline CDR1 SGHAT, CDR2 FQNNGV. CDR3 sequence reads: CASSFGTVDYTF. The CDR3 DNA follows: TGTGCCAGCAGCTTCGGGACGGTCGACTACACCTTC. The whole variable domain, remainder taken from reference TRBV11-2 and TRBJ1-2, is EAGVAQSPRYKIIEKRQSVAFWCNPISGHATLYWYQQILGQGPKLLIQFQNNGVVDDSQLPKDRFSAERLKGVDSTLKIQPAKLEDSAVYLCASSFGTVDYTFGSGTRLTVV.

This chain joins TRBV20-1 and TRBJ2-7; D is unresolved. V gave up 3 bases and J gave up 5 bases, with 17 bases separating them. From germline, CDR1 is DFQATT and CDR2 SNEGSKA (reference sequence). The length of the CDR3 is 14 residues. The CDR3 region has the DNA TGCAGTGCTAGGGCCGGCTCCTTAGGCCACGAGCAGTACTTC. Protein product: CSARAGSLGHEQYF.

Only a few counts were recorded for this clonotype. This chain links TRBV4-2 with TRBJ2-7, with a weak D call TRBD2 (5 bases). The CDR3 is made up of 13 amino acids. Between the trimmed V and J ends, which lost 2 bases and 2 bases, there was a span of 7 bases. The germline V gene has CDR1 LGHNA and CDR2 YNFKEQ. The CDR3 reads CASSQRGTYEQYF. The CDR3 nucleotides read TGTGCCAGCAGCCAACGAGGGACCTACGAGCAGTACTTC.

The gene calls are TRBV28 and TRBJ2-7, with TRBD2 identical over 10 bases. Germline CDR1 reads MDHEN; CDR2 reads SYDVKM. This CDR3 is built from 14 residues. Trimming at V came to 8 bases and at J to 0 bases, leaving 4 bases not matched to a gene. In DNA, the CDR3 is TGTGCCAGCCACTCTAGCGGGAGCTCCTACGAGCAGTACTTC. It specifies CASHSSGSSYEQYF.